The rows below give T cell receptor beta chains drawn from one sample of a study of STAT5B mutations in CD4+ large granular lymphocyte leukemia. The protocol was immunoSEQ multiplex PCR, while the TCRdb copy is restricted to in-frame clones and leaves out a portion. The sample lists 38,000 or so clones, over 75% occurring once. Sequenced sample: CD4+ T cells from blood buffy coats. These receptors all stem from a human donor in good health. Both conserved end residues are trimmed from each CDR3. D genes are given only for firm matches.

v_call d_call cdr3_aa
TRBV30 - AWIQPAAGNYGYT
TRBV27 TRBD1 ATLFYRGLDYGYT
TRBV30 - AWSVREKQY
TRBV11-3 TRBD1 ASSSGQGFLGSNTGELF
TRBV28 - ASSLGQAHKNIQY
TRBV27 TRBD1 ASSSGTGGAFTGELF
TRBV10-3 - AISELQDAGELF
TRBV5-1 TRBD2 ASSPRTSGGDGNEQF
TRBV5-4 - ASSLSGAYPPETQY
TRBV18 - ASSPRDGRETQY
TRBV14 - ASSQVTGSTNTQY
TRBV30 - AWAQPNSNHSPLH
TRBV28 TRBD2 ASVTSGSYEQY
TRBV9 - ASSVESTANNEQF
TRBV18 - ASFAGINSPLH
TRBV18 TRBD1 ASSPDRGEQY
TRBV5-1 TRBD2 ASSPPLAGGSTDTQY
TRBV29-1 - SAARRGGTEAF
TRBV7-3 - ASSHQPGRNTGELF
TRBV7-3 - ASSSKTGSQY
TRBV7-6 - ASSLYRATGELF
TRBV11-3 - ASSPDGGVGNEKLF
TRBV7-3 - ASSLRTGSVGETQY
TRBV19 - ASSQGFYGYT
TRBV2 - ASSVTANTEAF
TRBV5-4 - ASRPEGGLPYEQY
TRBV10-2 TRBD1 ASSGDRLQETQY
TRBV4-1 - ASISARGDQY
TRBV6-1 - ASSVMLRGSNQPQH
TRBV9 - ASSVGGTPNSPLH
TRBV10-1 - ASSETFSEQY
TRBV5-1 - ASSGQGNTGELF
TRBV5-4 TRBD1 ASSFDAGQGMETQY
TRBV7-9 TRBD1 ASSLVGTETIY